Listed below are T cell receptor beta chains from one sample, sequenced in a study of CD8+ T cells in alopecia areata. Generated by immunoSEQ multiplex PCR, the TCRdb table keeps only in-frame clones and is missing some. The sample carries 60,000 to 85,000 clones, 25% to 30% recorded once. The starting material was CD8+ T cells sorted from blood, obtained at week 4, from a patient treated with tofacitinib. Source of these receptors: a human donor with alopecia areata. CDR3s include the opening cysteine and the closing phenylalanine or tryptophan. A D gene is named only where the DNA matches it firmly. Rows give clone size only sometimes, using once, few, many, or a class for an expanded clone.

j_call: TRBJ1-5
d_call: -
v_call: TRBV30
clone_size: -
cdr3_nt: TGTGCCTGGAGTGTACGAGGGGGGGAAGGCAATCAGCCCCAGCATTTT
cdr3_aa: CAWSVRGGEGNQPQHF

j_call: TRBJ1-1
d_call: -
v_call: TRBV11-1
clone_size: -
cdr3_nt: TGTGCCAGCAGCTACGGCGTAGGAGCTTTCTTT
cdr3_aa: CASSYGVGAFF

j_call: TRBJ2-3
d_call: -
v_call: TRBV6-5
clone_size: -
cdr3_nt: TGTGCCAGCAGTTACGGGCGTGAGGGGCAGTATTTT
cdr3_aa: CASSYGREGQYF

j_call: TRBJ2-1
d_call: -
v_call: TRBV29-1
clone_size: -
cdr3_nt: TGCAGTCTTCAAGCGGGTCTGAACAATGAGCAGTTCTTC
cdr3_aa: CSLQAGLNNEQFF

j_call: TRBJ2-7
d_call: -
v_call: TRBV15
clone_size: -
cdr3_nt: TGTGCCACCAGCAGGCACGGGACCTCCTACGAGCAGTACTTC
cdr3_aa: CATSRHGTSYEQYF

j_call: TRBJ2-4
d_call: -
v_call: TRBV29-1
clone_size: -
cdr3_nt: TGCAGCGCTTGGGACACCGGACAGAGAAACATTCAGTACTTC
cdr3_aa: CSAWDTGQRNIQYF

j_call: TRBJ2-7
d_call: TRBD2
v_call: TRBV2
clone_size: -
cdr3_nt: TGTGCCAGCAGGGGGGGGAGCTCCTACGAGCAGTACTTC
cdr3_aa: CASRGGSSYEQYF

j_call: TRBJ1-2
d_call: TRBD1
v_call: TRBV6-5
clone_size: -
cdr3_nt: TGTGCCAGCAGCCTGGGACAGACAAACTATGGCTACACCTTC
cdr3_aa: CASSLGQTNYGYTF

j_call: TRBJ1-1
d_call: TRBD1
v_call: TRBV25-1
clone_size: -
cdr3_nt: TGTGCCAGCAGTGGATGGGACAGCAACACTGAAGCTTTCTTT
cdr3_aa: CASSGWDSNTEAFF

j_call: TRBJ2-3
d_call: -
v_call: TRBV2
clone_size: -
cdr3_nt: TGTGCCAGCAACCGATACACAGATACGCAGTATTTT
cdr3_aa: CASNRYTDTQYF

j_call: TRBJ1-1
d_call: -
v_call: TRBV27
clone_size: -
cdr3_nt: TGTGCCAGCACCTTAGGTAGGAACACTGAAGCTTTCTTT
cdr3_aa: CASTLGRNTEAFF

j_call: TRBJ2-7
d_call: TRBD1
v_call: TRBV29-1
clone_size: -
cdr3_nt: TGCAGCGTTGGGACAGGGAGCTCCTACGAGCAGTACTTC
cdr3_aa: CSVGTGSSYEQYF

j_call: TRBJ2-1
d_call: -
v_call: TRBV29-1
clone_size: few
cdr3_nt: TGCAGCGTTGAAACGGAGCTTCGCAATGAGCAGTTCTTC
cdr3_aa: CSVETELRNEQFF

j_call: TRBJ2-2
d_call: -
v_call: TRBV29-1
clone_size: -
cdr3_nt: TGCAGCGTTGGACAGACGAACACCGGGGAGCTGTTTTTT
cdr3_aa: CSVGQTNTGELFF

j_call: TRBJ2-3
d_call: -
v_call: TRBV29-1
clone_size: -
cdr3_nt: TGCAGCGTTGAGGCGGATTCAGATACGCAGTATTTT
cdr3_aa: CSVEADSDTQYF

j_call: TRBJ2-7
d_call: -
v_call: TRBV11-2
clone_size: many
cdr3_nt: TGTGCCAGCACCCTGAGAGGGGCCTACGAGCAGTACTTC
cdr3_aa: CASTLRGAYEQYF

j_call: TRBJ2-3
d_call: -
v_call: TRBV6-5
clone_size: -
cdr3_nt: TGTGCCAGCACACTAGCAGCAAGCACAGATACGCAGTATTTT
cdr3_aa: CASTLAASTDTQYF

j_call: TRBJ1-1
d_call: -
v_call: TRBV30
clone_size: -
cdr3_nt: TGTGCCTGGAGTCTAATGGGGATAGGATCTGTTGAAGCTTTCTTT
cdr3_aa: CAWSLMGIGSVEAFF

j_call: TRBJ2-7
d_call: -
v_call: TRBV30
clone_size: once
cdr3_nt: TGTGCCTGGAGTGTAGGGCGCGAGCAGTACTTC
cdr3_aa: CAWSVGREQYF

j_call: TRBJ1-1
d_call: -
v_call: TRBV9
clone_size: few
cdr3_nt: TGTGCCAGCAGCGGCCCGGCAGAGGGAGTAGCCACTGAAGCTTTCTTT
cdr3_aa: CASSGPAEGVATEAFF

j_call: TRBJ2-5
d_call: -
v_call: TRBV7-9
clone_size: -
cdr3_nt: TGTGCCAGCCGTTCGGGATCGGAGACCCAGTACTTC
cdr3_aa: CASRSGSETQYF

j_call: TRBJ2-7
d_call: -
v_call: TRBV29-1
clone_size: -
cdr3_nt: TGCAGCGTTGTTGGGTTGAACGAGCAGTACTTC
cdr3_aa: CSVVGLNEQYF

j_call: TRBJ2-5
d_call: -
v_call: TRBV29-1
clone_size: -
cdr3_nt: TGCAGCGCGGACCCAGGGGTAGCAGAGACCCAGTACTTC
cdr3_aa: CSADPGVAETQYF

j_call: TRBJ2-1
d_call: TRBD2
v_call: TRBV29-1
clone_size: -
cdr3_nt: TGCAGCGCGAAAGCGGGAGGCCACTACAATGAGCAGTTCTTC
cdr3_aa: CSAKAGGHYNEQFF

j_call: TRBJ2-2
d_call: TRBD2
v_call: TRBV30
clone_size: few
cdr3_nt: TGTGCCTGGAGCTCTTATGTGGGAGGGACCGGGGAGCTGTTTTTT
cdr3_aa: CAWSSYVGGTGELFF

j_call: TRBJ2-3
d_call: -
v_call: TRBV6-1
clone_size: once
cdr3_nt: TGTGCCAGCAGTAAGACTCGAGATACGCAGTATTTT
cdr3_aa: CASSKTRDTQYF

j_call: TRBJ2-5
d_call: -
v_call: TRBV29-1
clone_size: few
cdr3_nt: TGCAGCGTTCCCTACCAAGAGACCCAGTACTTC
cdr3_aa: CSVPYQETQYF

j_call: TRBJ1-1
d_call: -
v_call: TRBV7-2
clone_size: -
cdr3_nt: TGTGCCAGCAGCTTATCTGTCATGACGGTTGAAGCTTTCTTT
cdr3_aa: CASSLSVMTVEAFF

j_call: TRBJ2-7
d_call: TRBD1
v_call: TRBV14
clone_size: -
cdr3_nt: TGTGCCAGCAGCCCCATCGGACAGGTCCCCTACGAGCAGTACTTC
cdr3_aa: CASSPIGQVPYEQYF

j_call: TRBJ1-1
d_call: -
v_call: TRBV30
clone_size: few
cdr3_nt: TGTGCCTGGAGTCTCGGGCCCGGCACTGAAGCTTTCTTT
cdr3_aa: CAWSLGPGTEAFF